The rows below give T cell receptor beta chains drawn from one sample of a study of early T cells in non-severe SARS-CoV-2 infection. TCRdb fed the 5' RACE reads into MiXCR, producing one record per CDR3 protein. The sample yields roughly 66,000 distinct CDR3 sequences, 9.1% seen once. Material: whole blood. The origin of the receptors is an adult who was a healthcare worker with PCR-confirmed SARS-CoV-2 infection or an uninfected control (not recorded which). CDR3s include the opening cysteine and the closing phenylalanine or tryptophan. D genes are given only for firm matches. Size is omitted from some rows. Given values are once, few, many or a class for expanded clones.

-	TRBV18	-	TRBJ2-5	CASPPNYGETQYF	TGTGCCAGCCCACCAAACTACGGAGAGACCCAGTACTTC
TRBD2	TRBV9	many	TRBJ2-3	CASSVALGLAGGNTQYF	TGTGCCAGCAGCGTAGCTCTAGGACTAGCGGGAGGCAATACGCAGTATTTT
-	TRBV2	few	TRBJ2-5	CASNRQPQETQYF	TGTGCCAGCAATAGACAGCCCCAAGAGACCCAGTACTTC
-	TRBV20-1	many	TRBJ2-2	CSASTLGVTGELFF	TGCAGTGCTAGTACCTTAGGGGTGACCGGGGAGCTGTTTTTT
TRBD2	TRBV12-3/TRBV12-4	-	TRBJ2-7	CASSHGTRRTYEQYF	TGTGCCAGCAGTCACGGGACTAGAAGAACTTACGAGCAGTACTTC
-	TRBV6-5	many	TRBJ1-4	CASSYSGGGKLFF	TGTGCCAGCAGTTACTCAGGGGGGGGAAAACTGTTTTTT
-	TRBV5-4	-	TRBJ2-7	CASSWGGTGINF	TGTGCCAGCAGCTGGGGAGGGACAGGCATAAACTTC
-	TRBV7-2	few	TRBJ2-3	CASSLDRDTQYF	TGTGCCAGCAGCTTAGACCGAGATACGCAGTATTTT
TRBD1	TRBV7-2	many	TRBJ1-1	CASTKKQGMNTEAFF	TGTGCCAGCACCAAAAAACAGGGGATGAACACTGAAGCTTTCTTT
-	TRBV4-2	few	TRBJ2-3	CASSQAGSPTDTQYF	TGTGCCAGCAGCCAAGCGGGTAGCCCCACAGATACGCAGTATTTT
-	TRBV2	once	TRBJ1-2	CASRLTVSYGYTF	TGTGCCAGCAGGCTGACAGTTAGCTATGGCTACACCTTC
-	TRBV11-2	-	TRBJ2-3	CASRRTTDTQYF	TGTGCCAGCAGAAGAACCACAGATACGCAGTATTTT
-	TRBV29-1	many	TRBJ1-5	CSVSRGDSNQPQHF	TGCAGCGTTTCCCGAGGGGATAGCAATCAGCCCCAGCATTTT
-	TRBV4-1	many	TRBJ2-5	CASSQGLGGGPGETQYF	TGCGCCAGCAGCCAAGGACTCGGTGGCGGTCCGGGGGAGACCCAGTACTTC
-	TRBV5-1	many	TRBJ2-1	CASSPEVGTYNEQFF	TGCGCCAGCAGCCCCGAGGTGGGTACCTACAATGAGCAGTTCTTC
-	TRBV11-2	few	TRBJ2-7	CASSLHGTISYEQYF	TGTGCCAGCAGCTTACACGGGACAATATCCTACGAGCAGTACTTC
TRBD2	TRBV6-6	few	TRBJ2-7	CASTYGLEVGEQYF	TGTGCCAGCACCTACGGACTAGAAGTAGGCGAGCAGTACTTC
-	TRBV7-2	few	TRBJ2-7	CASSSSVTYEQYF	TGTGCCAGCAGTTCATCGGTAACCTACGAGCAGTACTTC
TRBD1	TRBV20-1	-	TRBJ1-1	CSARGIGTGRTEAFF	TGCAGTGCTAGGGGGATTGGGACAGGGCGAACTGAAGCTTTCTTT
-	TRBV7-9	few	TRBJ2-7	CASSLLQGGEQYF	TGTGCCAGCAGCCTTTTACAGGGCGGCGAGCAGTACTTC
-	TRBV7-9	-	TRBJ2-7	CASSTEPQPPEQYF	TGTGCCAGCAGCACGGAGCCCCAACCTCCGGAGCAGTACTTC
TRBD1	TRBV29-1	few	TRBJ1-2	CSVKIRGNYGYTF	TGCAGCGTCAAAATCAGGGGGAACTATGGCTACACCTTC
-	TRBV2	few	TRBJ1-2	CASSEGPSYWGYTF	TGTGCCAGCAGTGAAGGACCATCCTATTGGGGCTACACCTTC
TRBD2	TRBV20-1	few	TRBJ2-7	CSLSGMGEQYF	TGCAGTCTTAGCGGGATGGGGGAGCAGTACTTC
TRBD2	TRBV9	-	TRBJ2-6	CASSVTSGVNVLTF	TGTGCCAGCAGCGTGACTAGCGGAGTCAACGTCCTGACTTTC
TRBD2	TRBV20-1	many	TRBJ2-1	CSAWTSGRAPGEQFF	TGCAGTGCGTGGACTAGCGGGAGGGCCCCGGGTGAGCAGTTCTTC
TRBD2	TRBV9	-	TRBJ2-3	CASSALAGPDTQYF	TGTGCCAGCAGCGCTCTAGCGGGACCAGATACGCAGTATTTT
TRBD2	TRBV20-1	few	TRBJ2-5	CSASDQREGPWQETQYF	TGCAGTGCTAGTGACCAGCGGGAGGGCCCGTGGCAAGAGACCCAGTACTTC
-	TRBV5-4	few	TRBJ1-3	CASSLGRSGNTIYF	TGTGCCAGCAGCTTGGGTCGCTCTGGAAACACCATATATTTT
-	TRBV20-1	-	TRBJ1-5	CSASSGLEGNQPQHF	TGCAGTGCTAGCTCGGGTTTGGAGGGCAATCAGCCCCAGCATTTT
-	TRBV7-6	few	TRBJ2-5	CASSLRAAETQYF	TGTGCCAGCAGCTTAAGGGCGGCAGAGACCCAGTACTTC
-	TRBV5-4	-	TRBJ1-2	CASSYGPGTLNYGYTF	TGTGCCAGCAGCTATGGGCCCGGGACACTTAACTATGGCTACACCTTC
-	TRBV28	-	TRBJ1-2	CASSLRQVHGYTF	TGTGCCAGCAGTTTGCGGCAGGTTCATGGCTACACCTTC
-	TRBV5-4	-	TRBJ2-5	CASSRVGAPETQYF	TGTGCCAGCAGCAGGGTGGGGGCCCCAGAGACCCAGTACTTC
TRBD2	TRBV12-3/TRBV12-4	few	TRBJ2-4	CASSLRTSGRYNIQYF	TGTGCCAGCAGTTTGAGGACTAGCGGACGTTACAACATTCAGTACTTC
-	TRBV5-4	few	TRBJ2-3	CASSPQRSTDTQYF	TGTGCCAGCAGCCCCCAGCGGAGCACAGATACGCAGTATTTT
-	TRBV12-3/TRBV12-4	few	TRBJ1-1	CASSFGQPNTEAFF	TGTGCCAGCAGTTTCGGTCAGCCGAACACTGAAGCTTTCTTT
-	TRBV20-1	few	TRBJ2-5	CSAASGAGIGETQYF	TGCAGTGCTGCCTCTGGGGCGGGGATAGGAGAGACCCAGTACTTC
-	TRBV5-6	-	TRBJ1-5	CASSLAWNQPQHF	TGTGCCAGCAGCTTGGCATGGAATCAGCCCCAGCATTTT
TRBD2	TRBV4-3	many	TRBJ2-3	CASSQAEMIRGGQYF	TGCGCCAGCAGCCAGGCAGAGATGATCCGGGGGGGGCAGTATTTT
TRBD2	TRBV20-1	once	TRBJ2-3	CSALAGGPSDTQYF	TGCAGTGCCCTAGCGGGAGGGCCCTCAGATACGCAGTATTTT
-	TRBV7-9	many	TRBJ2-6	CASSLGVSSGANVLTF	TGTGCCAGCAGCTTAGGGGTCTCCTCTGGGGCCAACGTCCTGACTTTC
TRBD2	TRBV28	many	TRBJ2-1	CASSPSGSSYNEQFF	TGTGCCAGCAGTCCTAGCGGGAGCTCCTACAATGAGCAGTTCTTC
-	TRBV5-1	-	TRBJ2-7	CASSATSGQSFYEQYF	TGCGCCAGCAGCGCGACCTCGGGGCAGAGTTTCTACGAGCAGTACTTC
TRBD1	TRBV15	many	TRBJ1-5	CATQGTGGSQPQHF	TGTGCCACTCAGGGGACAGGGGGCAGTCAGCCCCAGCATTTT
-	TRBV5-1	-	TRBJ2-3	CASSLWTGEGSDTQYF	TGCGCCAGCAGCTTGTGGACGGGAGAGGGGTCAGATACGCAGTATTTT
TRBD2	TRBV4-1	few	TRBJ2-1	CASSQDPRLAGSYSNEQFF	TGCGCCAGCAGCCAAGATCCGCGGCTAGCGGGATCCTACTCCAATGAGCAGTTCTTC
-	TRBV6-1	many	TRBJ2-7	CASSEDFLAIDEQYF	TGTGCCAGCAGTGAAGACTTCCTAGCGATCGACGAGCAGTACTTC
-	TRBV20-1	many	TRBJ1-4	CSARHGSEKLFF	TGCAGTGCTAGACATGGCAGTGAAAAACTGTTTTTT
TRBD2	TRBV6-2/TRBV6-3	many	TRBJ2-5	CASSYFGGLAGLETQYF	TGTGCCAGCAGTTACTTCGGGGGACTAGCGGGACTGGAGACCCAGTACTTC
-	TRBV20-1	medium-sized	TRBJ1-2	CSASNNYGYTF	TGCAGTGCTAGCAATAACTATGGCTACACCTTC
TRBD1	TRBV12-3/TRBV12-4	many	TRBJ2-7	CASQNQGAYEQYF	TGTGCCAGCCAGAACCAGGGGGCCTACGAGCAGTACTTC
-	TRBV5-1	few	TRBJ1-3	CASSLSISGNTIYF	TGCGCCAGCAGCTTGAGCATCTCTGGAAACACCATATATTTT
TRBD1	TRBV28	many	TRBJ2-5	CASRKGQVRETQYF	TGTGCCAGCAGAAAAGGACAGGTTCGAGAGACCCAGTACTTC
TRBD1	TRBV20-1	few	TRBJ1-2	CSARDDGTAYGYTF	TGCAGTGCTAGAGACGACGGGACAGCGTATGGCTACACCTTC